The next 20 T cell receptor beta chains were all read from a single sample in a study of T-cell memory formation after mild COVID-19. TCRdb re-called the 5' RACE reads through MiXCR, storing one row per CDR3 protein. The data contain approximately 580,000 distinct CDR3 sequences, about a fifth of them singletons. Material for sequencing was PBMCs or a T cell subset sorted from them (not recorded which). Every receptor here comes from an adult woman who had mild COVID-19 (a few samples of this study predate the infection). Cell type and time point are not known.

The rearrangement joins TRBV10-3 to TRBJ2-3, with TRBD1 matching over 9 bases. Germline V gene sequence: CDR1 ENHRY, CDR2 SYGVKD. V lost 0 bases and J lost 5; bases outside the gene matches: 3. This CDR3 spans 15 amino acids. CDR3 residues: CAISESGTGKDTQYF. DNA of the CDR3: TGTGCCATCAGTGAGTCCGGGACAGGGAAAGATACGCAGTATTTT.

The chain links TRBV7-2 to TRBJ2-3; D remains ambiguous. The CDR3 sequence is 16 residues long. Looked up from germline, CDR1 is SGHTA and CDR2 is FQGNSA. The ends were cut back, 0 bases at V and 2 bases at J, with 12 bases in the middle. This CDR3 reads CASSLAPGPYTDTQYF. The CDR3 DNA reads TGTGCCAGCAGCTTAGCTCCGGGCCCGTACACAGATACGCAGTATTTT.

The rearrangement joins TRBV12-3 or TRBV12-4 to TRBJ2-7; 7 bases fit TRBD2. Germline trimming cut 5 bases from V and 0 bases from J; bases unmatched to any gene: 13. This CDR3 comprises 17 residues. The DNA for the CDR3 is TGTGCCAGCAGTCCAGCCCCGGGGCTAGCGGCCTCCTACGAGCAGTACTTC. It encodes CASSPAPGLAASYEQYF.

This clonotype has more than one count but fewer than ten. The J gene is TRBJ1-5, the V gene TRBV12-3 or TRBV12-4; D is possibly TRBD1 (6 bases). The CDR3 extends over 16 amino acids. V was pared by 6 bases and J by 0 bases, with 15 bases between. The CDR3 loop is CASRAGEAYSNQPQHF. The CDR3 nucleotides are TGTGCCAGCAGGGCAGGGGAGGCCTATAGCAATCAGCCCCAGCATTTT.

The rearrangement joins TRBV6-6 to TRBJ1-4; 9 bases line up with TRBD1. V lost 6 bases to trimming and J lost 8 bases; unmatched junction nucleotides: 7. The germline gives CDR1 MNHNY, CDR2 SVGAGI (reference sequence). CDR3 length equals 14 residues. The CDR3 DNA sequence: TGTGCCAGCAGCTGGGACAGGGTAGAGGAAAAACTGTTTTTT. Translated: CASSWDRVEEKLFF.

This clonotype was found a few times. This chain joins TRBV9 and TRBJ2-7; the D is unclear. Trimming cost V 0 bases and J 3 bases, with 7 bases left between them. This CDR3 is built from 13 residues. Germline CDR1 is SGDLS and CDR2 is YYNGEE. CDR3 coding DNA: TGTGCCAGCAGCGTAGGCCCGCTCTACGAGCAGTACTTC. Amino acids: CASSVGPLYEQYF.

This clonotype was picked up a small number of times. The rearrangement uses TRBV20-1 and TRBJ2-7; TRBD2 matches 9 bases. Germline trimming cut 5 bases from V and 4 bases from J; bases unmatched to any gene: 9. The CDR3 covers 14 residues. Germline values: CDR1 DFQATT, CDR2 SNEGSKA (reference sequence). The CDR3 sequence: CSAWWSTSGYEQYF. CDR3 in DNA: TGCAGTGCTTGGTGGTCGACTAGCGGATACGAGCAGTACTTC.

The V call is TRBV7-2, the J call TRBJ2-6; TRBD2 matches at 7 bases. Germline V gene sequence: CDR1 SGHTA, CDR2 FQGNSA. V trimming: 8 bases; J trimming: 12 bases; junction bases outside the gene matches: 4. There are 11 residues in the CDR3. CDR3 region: CASGTGGVLTF. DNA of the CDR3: TGTGCCAGCGGGACGGGAGGCGTCCTGACTTTC.

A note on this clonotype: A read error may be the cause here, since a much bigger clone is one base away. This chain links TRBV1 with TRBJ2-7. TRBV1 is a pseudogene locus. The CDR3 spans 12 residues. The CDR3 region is CTSSQILNEKYF. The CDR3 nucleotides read TGCACCAGCAGCCAAATCCTCAACGAGAAGTACTTC.

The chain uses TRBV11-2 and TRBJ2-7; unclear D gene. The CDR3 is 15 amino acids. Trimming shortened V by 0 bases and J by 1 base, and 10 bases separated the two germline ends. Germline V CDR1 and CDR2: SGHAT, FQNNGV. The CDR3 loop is CASSLDVTGSYEQYF. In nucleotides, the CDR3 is TGTGCCAGCAGCTTAGATGTGACCGGATCCTACGAGCAGTACTTC.

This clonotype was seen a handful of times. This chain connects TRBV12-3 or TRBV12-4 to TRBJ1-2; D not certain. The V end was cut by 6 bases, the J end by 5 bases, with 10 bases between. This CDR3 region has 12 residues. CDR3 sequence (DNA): TGTGCCAGCAGCTCTTATCAGTATGGCTACACCTTC. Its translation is CASSSYQYGYTF.

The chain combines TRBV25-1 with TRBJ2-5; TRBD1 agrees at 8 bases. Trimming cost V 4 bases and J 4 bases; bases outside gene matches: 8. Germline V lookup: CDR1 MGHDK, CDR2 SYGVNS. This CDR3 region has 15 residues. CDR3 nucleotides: TGTGCCAGCAGTGCCTACCAGGGGGCAGGAGAGACCCAGTACTTC. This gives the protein CASSAYQGAGETQYF.

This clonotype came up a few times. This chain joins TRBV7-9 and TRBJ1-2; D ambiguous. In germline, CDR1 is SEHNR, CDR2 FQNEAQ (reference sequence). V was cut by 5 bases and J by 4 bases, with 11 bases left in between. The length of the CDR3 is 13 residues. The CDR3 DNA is TGTGCCAGCAGCCCGCCTTGGTCCTATGGCTACACCTTC. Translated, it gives CASSPPWSYGYTF.

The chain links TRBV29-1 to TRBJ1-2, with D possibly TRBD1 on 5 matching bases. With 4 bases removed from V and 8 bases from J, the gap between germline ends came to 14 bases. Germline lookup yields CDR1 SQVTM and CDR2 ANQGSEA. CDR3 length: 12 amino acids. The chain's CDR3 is CSVGRGAQGYTF. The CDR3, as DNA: TGCAGCGTTGGACGGGGCGCCCAAGGCTACACCTTC.

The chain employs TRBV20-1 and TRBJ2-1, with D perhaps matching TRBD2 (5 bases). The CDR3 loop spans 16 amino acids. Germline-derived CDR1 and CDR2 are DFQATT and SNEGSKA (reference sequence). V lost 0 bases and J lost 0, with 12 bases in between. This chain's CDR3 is CSARDGVRSSYNEQFF. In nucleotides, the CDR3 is TGCAGTGCTAGAGACGGGGTCCGGAGCTCCTACAATGAGCAGTTCTTC.

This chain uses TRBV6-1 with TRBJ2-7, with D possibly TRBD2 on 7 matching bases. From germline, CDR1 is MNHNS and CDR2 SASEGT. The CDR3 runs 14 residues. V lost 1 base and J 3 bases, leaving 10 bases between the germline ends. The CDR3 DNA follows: TGTGCCAGCAGTGAAGGCGGGGGCTACTACGAGCAGTACTTC. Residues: CASSEGGGYYEQYF.

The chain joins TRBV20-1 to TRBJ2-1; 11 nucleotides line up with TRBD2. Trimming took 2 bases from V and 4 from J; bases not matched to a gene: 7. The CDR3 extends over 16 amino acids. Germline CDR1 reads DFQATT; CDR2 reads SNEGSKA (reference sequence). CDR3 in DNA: TGCAGTGCTAGAATCCGGACTAGCGGGTATTACAATGAGCAGTTCTTC. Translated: CSARIRTSGYYNEQFF.

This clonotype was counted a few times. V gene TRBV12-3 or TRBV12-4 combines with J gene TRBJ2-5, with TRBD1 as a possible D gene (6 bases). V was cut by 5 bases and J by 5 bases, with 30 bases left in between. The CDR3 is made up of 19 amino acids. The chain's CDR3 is CASSIGSGLRPSRGETQYF. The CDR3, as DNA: TGTGCCAGCAGTATAGGCTCGGGTCTCCGACCATCAAGGGGGGAGACCCAGTACTTC.

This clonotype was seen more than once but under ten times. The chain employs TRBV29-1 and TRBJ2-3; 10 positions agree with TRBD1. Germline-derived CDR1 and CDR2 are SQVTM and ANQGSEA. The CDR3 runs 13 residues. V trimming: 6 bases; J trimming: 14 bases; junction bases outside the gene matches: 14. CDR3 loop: CSVENYDRGRLYF. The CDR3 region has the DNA TGCAGCGTCGAAAACTACGACAGGGGGCGGCTGTATTTT.

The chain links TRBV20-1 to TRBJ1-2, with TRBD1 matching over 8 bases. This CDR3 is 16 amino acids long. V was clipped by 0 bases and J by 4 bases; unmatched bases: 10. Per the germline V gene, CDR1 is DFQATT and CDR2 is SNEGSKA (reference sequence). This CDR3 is CSARDQGQGGSYGYTF. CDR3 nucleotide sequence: TGCAGTGCTAGAGATCAAGGACAGGGAGGTAGCTATGGCTACACCTTC.